This TCR beta chain was profiled in a study of cytotoxic CD8 clonotypes in ibrutinib-treated CLL. The overall study: Over 9 relapsed/refractory, roughly 16 treatment-naive; roughly 17 IGHV unmutated. General study points: Pretreatment clonality was elevated relative to age-matched healthy donors and paralleled circulating CD8+ T-cell counts. Sustained-remission and progressing patients had unequal sampling times.

The CDR3 runs to 14 residues. CDR1 is GTSNPN and CDR2 is SVGIG in the germline V gene (reference sequence). V lost 1 base and J 7 bases, leaving 16 bases between the germline ends. This clone came up a few times. What it binds is unknown. Sequencing used immunoSEQ multiplex PCR; TCRdb keeps in-frame clones, though not all of them. Of around 310,000 clones detected, 80% appear once; the ten largest clones hold approximately 7%. The source was PBMCs, collected before ibrutinib treatment. The J gene is TRBJ1-2, the V gene TRBV30; TRBD1 is a possible D gene (5 bases). This clonotype originated in a human donor with chronic lymphocytic leukemia. CDR3 region: CAWSALNRIGGYTF. The CDR3 DNA is TGTGCCTGGAGTGCTCTCAACAGGATCGGTGGCTACACCTTC.